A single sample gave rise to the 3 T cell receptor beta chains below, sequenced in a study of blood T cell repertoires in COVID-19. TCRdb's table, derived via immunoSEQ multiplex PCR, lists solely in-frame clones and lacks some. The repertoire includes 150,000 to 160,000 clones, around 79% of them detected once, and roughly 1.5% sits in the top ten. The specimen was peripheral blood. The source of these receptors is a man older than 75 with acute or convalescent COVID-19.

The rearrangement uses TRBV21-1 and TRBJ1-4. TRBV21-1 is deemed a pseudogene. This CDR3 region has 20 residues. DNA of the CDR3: TGTGCCAGCATGCACCGGGGGTCCAGGGCCAGGTTTGCAACTAATGAAAAACTGTTTTTT. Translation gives CASMHRGSRARFATNEKLFF.

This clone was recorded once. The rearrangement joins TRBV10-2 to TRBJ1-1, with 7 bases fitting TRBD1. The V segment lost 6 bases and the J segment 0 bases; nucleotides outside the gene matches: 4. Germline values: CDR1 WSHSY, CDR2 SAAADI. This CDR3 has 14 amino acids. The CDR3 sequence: CASSHRGMNTEAFF. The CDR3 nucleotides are TGCGCCAGCAGCCACAGGGGAATGAACACTGAAGCTTTCTTT.

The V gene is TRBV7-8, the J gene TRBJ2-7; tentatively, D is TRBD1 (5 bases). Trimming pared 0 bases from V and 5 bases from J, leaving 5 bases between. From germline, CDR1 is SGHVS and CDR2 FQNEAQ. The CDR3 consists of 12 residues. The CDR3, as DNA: TGTGCCAGCAGCTTAGCCAGGGACGAGCAGTACGTC. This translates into CASSLARDEQYV.